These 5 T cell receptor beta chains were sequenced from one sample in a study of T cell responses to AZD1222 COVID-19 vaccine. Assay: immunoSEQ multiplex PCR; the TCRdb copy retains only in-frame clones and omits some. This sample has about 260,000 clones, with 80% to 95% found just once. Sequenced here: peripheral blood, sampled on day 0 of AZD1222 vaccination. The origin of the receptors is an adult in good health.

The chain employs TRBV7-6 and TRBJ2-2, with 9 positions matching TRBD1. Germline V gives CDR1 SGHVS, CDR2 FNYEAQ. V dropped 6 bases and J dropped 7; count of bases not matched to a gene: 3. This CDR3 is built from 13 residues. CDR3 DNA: TGTGCCAGCAGTTGGACAGGGGTCGGGGAGCTGTTTTTT. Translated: CASSWTGVGELFF.

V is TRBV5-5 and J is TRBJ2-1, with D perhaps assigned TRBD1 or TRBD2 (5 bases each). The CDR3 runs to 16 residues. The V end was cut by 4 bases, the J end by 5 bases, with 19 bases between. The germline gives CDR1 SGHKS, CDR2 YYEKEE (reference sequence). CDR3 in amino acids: CASSIASGSGNNEQFF. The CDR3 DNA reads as TGTGCCAGCAGCATAGCGTCAGGGTCGGGTAACAATGAGCAGTTCTTC.

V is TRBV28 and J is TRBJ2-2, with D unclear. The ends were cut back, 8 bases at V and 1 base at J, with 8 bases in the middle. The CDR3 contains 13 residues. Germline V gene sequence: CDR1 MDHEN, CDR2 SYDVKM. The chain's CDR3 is CASATVNTGELFF. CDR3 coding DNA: TGTGCCAGCGCGACTGTGAACACCGGGGAGCTGTTTTTT.

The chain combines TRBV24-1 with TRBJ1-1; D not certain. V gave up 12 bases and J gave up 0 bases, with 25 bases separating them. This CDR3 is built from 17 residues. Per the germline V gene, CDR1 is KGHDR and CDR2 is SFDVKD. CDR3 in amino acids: CASRSWRLEPMNTEAFF. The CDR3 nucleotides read TGTGCCTCCCGGTCGTGGCGGCTGGAGCCTATGAACACTGAAGCTTTCTTT.

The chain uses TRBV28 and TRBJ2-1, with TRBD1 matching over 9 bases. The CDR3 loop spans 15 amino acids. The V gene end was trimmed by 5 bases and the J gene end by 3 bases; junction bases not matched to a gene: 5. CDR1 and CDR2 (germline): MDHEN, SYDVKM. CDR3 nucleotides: TGTGCCAGCAGTCCGGGACAGGGAAACTACAATGAGCAGTTCTTC. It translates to CASSPGQGNYNEQFF. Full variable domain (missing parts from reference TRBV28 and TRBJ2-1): DVKVTQSSRYLVKRTGEKVFLECVQDMDHENMFWYRQDPGLGLRLIYFSYDVKMKEKGDIPEGYSVSREKKERFSLILESASTNQTSMYLCASSPGQGNYNEQFFGPGTRLTVL.